Listed here is a single T cell receptor beta chain. As yet, its antigen is unknown. This sample also contains other DNA sequences that code for the same CDR3. CDR1 and CDR2 (germline): MNHNY, SVGAGI (reference sequence). Losses at the gene ends were 0 bases for V and 3 bases for J; bases not matched to a gene: 4. The CDR3 is 15 residues long. These data come from a study of cytomegalovirus exposure and HLA in healthy donors. The PCR ran on 60 Vbeta and 13 Jbeta primers. Measured with immunoSEQ multiplex PCR; TCRdb has only the in-frame clones, and not every one. The profile shows about 160,000 clones, 80% to 90% of them singletons. Study-wide results and caveats: Most likely, a cluster of highly shared sequence variants arose as a sequencing artifact. Data from an earlier analysis indicated that most TCR beta V segments were productive either about 87% or about 30% of the time.

The sample was PBMCs. The TCR sequence derives from a woman aged 45-59 years in good health and CMV-seronegative. The chain is built from TRBV6-6 and TRBJ2-7; 8 bases agree with TRBD1. CDR3 sequence reads: CASSYSKGQGYEQYF. CDR3 nucleotides: TGTGCCAGCAGTTACTCGAAAGGACAGGGCTACGAGCAGTACTTC.